A selection of T cell receptor beta chains follows, all from one sample in a study of neurological immune-mediated disorders. MiXCR, applied by TCRdb to the 5' RACE reads, yields one record per CDR3 protein. The sample carries roughly 45,000 distinct CDR3 sequences, approximately 12% recorded once. Sequencing was performed on PBMCs. The receptors shown here come from a man aged 25 to 40 in good health. CDR3s include the opening cysteine and the closing phenylalanine or tryptophan. A D gene is named only where the DNA matches it firmly. The size of a clone is reported for some rows only, either as once, few or many, or as a class for expanded clones.

size: many; V: TRBV9; J: TRBJ2-7; D: TRBD1; CDR3: CASSGGQGMYEQYF; DNA: TGTGCCAGCAGCGGGGGACAGGGAATGTACGAGCAGTACTTC
size: many; V: TRBV7-3; J: TRBJ2-7; D: TRBD2; CDR3: CASSPRGGTGYEQYF; DNA: TGTGCCAGCAGCCCCCGCGGGGGGACTGGGTACGAGCAGTACTTC
size: many; V: TRBV12-3/TRBV12-4; J: TRBJ2-7; D: .; CDR3: CASSLGESYEQYF; DNA: TGTGCCAGCAGCCTGGGGGAGAGCTACGAGCAGTACTTC
size: .; V: TRBV5-1; J: TRBJ2-7; D: .; CDR3: CASILVGGTDEQYF; DNA: TGCGCCAGCATCCTCGTTGGCGGGACTGACGAACAGTACTTC
size: many; V: TRBV5-1; J: TRBJ1-3; D: .; CDR3: CASRFDSNSGNTIYF; DNA: TGCGCCAGCAGATTTGACAGCAACTCTGGAAACACCATATATTTT
size: .; V: TRBV11-3; J: TRBJ2-7; D: TRBD2; CDR3: CASSLDSGGYEQYF; DNA: TGTGCCAGCAGCTTAGACTCGGGAGGTTACGAGCAGTACTTC
size: .; V: TRBV6-2/TRBV6-3; J: TRBJ2-7; D: TRBD1; CDR3: CASAGGTGFSHEQYF; DNA: TGTGCCAGCGCAGGGGGGACAGGGTTTTCCCACGAGCAGTACTTC
size: many; V: TRBV9; J: TRBJ2-5; D: TRBD2; CDR3: CASSKSAGDDFPERETQYF; DNA: TGTGCCAGCAGCAAATCAGCGGGAGATGATTTCCCCGAGCGGGAGACCCAGTACTTC
size: many; V: TRBV14; J: TRBJ2-5; D: TRBD2; CDR3: CASSQHGLVGRETQYF; DNA: TGTGCCAGCAGCCAACATGGACTAGTTGGCAGAGAGACCCAGTACTTC
size: many; V: TRBV5-1; J: TRBJ1-2; D: .; CDR3: CASSPDLGGYGYTF; DNA: TGCGCCAGCAGCCCGGACCTCGGGGGGTATGGCTACACCTTC
size: few; V: TRBV18; J: TRBJ1-2; D: .; CDR3: CASSPRRDTYSYGYTF; DNA: TGTGCCAGCTCACCACGACGGGACACCTACTCCTATGGCTACACCTTC
size: .; V: TRBV6-6; J: TRBJ1-2; D: .; CDR3: CASSAQQTNYGYTF; DNA: TGTGCCAGCAGTGCCCAGCAAACTAACTATGGCTACACCTTC
size: many; V: TRBV7-9; J: TRBJ2-1; D: TRBD1; CDR3: CASSPGRTGNEQFF; DNA: TGTGCCAGCAGCCCGGGCCGGACAGGCAATGAGCAGTTCTTC